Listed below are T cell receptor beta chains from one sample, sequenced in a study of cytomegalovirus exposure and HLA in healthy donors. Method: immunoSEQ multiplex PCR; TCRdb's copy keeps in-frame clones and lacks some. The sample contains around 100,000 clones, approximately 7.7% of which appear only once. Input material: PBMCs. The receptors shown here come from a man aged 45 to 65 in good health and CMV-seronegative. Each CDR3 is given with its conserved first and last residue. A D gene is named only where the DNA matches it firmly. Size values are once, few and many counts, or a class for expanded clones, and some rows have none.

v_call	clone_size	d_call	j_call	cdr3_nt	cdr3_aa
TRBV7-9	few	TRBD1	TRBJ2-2	TGCTCAATCTCCGGGACAGGGGGCACCGGGGAGCTGTTTTTT	CSISGTGGTGELFF
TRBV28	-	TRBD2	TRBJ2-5	TGTGCCAGCAGTTTTCTGGCGGGGGGGCTGGAGACCCAGTACTTC	CASSFLAGGLETQYF
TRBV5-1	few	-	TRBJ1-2	TGCGCCAGCAGCTTGGGTGGGGGCGAGGGCTACACCTTC	CASSLGGGEGYTF
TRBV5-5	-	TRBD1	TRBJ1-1	TGTGCCAGCAGCTTGGGGACAGGGGGTGATGCTTTCTTT	CASSLGTGGDAFF
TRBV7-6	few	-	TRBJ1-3	TGTGCCAGCAGCTTAGAGGAGACTTATTACTCTGGAAACACCATATATTTT	CASSLEETYYSGNTIYF
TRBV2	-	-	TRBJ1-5	TGTGCCAGCGACGTAGGGGATAATCAGCCCCAGCATTTT	CASDVGDNQPQHF
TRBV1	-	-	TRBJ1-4	TGCACCAGCAGCAATCTTGGACGGGGGTGTGAAAAACTGTTTTTT	CTSSNLGRGCEKLFF
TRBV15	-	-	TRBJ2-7	TGTGCCACCAGCAGAGATCTCGGAGGGTTCCACGAGCAGTACTTC	CATSRDLGGFHEQYF
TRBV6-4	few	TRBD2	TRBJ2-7	TGTGCCAGCAGTGTTAGCGGGGGGGCCCCCTACGAGCAGTACTTC	CASSVSGGAPYEQYF
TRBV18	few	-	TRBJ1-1	TGTGCCAGCTCACCACGGACACTGAACACTGAAGCTTTCTTT	CASSPRTLNTEAFF
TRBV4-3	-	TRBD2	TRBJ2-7	TGCGCCAGCAGCCAAGATTGGGCTAGCGGGAGCTCCTACGAGCAGTACTTC	CASSQDWASGSSYEQYF
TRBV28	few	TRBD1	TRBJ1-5	TGTGCCAGCAGCCTAACAGGGGCCTATCAGCCCCAGCATTTT	CASSLTGAYQPQHF
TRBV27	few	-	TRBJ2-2	TGTGCCAGCAGTTTCCTAGCTTTTTCGAACACCGGGGAGCTGTTTTTT	CASSFLAFSNTGELFF
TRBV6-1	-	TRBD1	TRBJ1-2	TGTGCCAGCAGTGTCGGCCCGGGACAGGGTTATGGCTACACCTTC	CASSVGPGQGYGYTF
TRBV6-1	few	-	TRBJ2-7	TGTGCCAGCATCAAAGGCACAGAGTCCTACGAGCAGTACTTC	CASIKGTESYEQYF
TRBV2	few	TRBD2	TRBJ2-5	TGTGCCAGCAAGGTTGGACTAGCGGGAACCCTGCGGGAGACCCAGTACTTC	CASKVGLAGTLRETQYF
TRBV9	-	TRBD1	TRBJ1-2	TGTGCCAGCAGCGTTTCCGGGACAGGGGGACGAAACTATGGCTACACCTTC	CASSVSGTGGRNYGYTF
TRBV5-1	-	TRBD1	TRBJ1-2	TGCGCCAGCAGCTTCGGGACAGGGAACTATGGCTACACCTTC	CASSFGTGNYGYTF
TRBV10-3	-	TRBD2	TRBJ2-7	TGTGCCATCAGCCCCCCCGGGGCTAGCGGGGCCTACGAGCAGTACTTC	CAISPPGASGAYEQYF
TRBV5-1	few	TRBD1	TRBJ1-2	TGCGCCAGCAGCTTCGCGACAGGGGACGATCGAGGCTACACCTTC	CASSFATGDDRGYTF
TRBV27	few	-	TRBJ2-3	TGTGCCAGCAGTTTTTTTGCGACAGATACGCAGTATTTT	CASSFFATDTQYF
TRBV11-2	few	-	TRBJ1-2	TGTGCCAGCAGCTCCAGGGACATACTCTATGGCTACACCTTC	CASSSRDILYGYTF
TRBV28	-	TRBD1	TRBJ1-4	TGTGCCAGCAGTCATACGACAGGGGCTTATGAAAAACTGTTTTTT	CASSHTTGAYEKLFF
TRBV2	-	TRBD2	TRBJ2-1	TGTGCCAGGGGAGGACTAGCGGGGGACAATGAGCAGTTCTTC	CARGGLAGDNEQFF
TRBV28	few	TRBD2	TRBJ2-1	TGTGCCAGCAGTTTGGTTAGCGGGAGCAATAATGAGCAGTTCTTC	CASSLVSGSNNEQFF
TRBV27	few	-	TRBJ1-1	TGTGCCAGTCAGGGTGGGTTTTCCTACGCAACTGAAGCTTTCTTT	CASQGGFSYATEAFF
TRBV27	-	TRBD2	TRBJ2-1	TGTGCCAGCAGTCCGGGGACTAGCGGGATTTACAATGAGCAGTTCTTC	CASSPGTSGIYNEQFF
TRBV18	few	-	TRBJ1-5	TGTGCCAGCTCACCAAAGGTTGGGGCAGATCAGCCCCAGCATTTT	CASSPKVGADQPQHF
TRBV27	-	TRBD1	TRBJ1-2	TGTGCCAGCAGTCCGACAGGGCTGATTGGCTCCACCTTC	CASSPTGLIGSTF
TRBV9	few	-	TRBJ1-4	TGTGCCAGCAGCGTAGAAGCGGGCTCTAATGAAAAACTGTTTTTT	CASSVEAGSNEKLFF
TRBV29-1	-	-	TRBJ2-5	TGCAGCGTTGAATTAGTGGTGCAAGAGACCCAGTACTTC	CSVELVVQETQYF
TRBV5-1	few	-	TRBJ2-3	TGCGCCAGCAGCTTACAGGGACTAACCACAGATACGCAGTATTTT	CASSLQGLTTDTQYF
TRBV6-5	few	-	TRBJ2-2	TGTGCCAGCAGACAGGTCAACACCGGGGAGCTGTTTTTT	CASRQVNTGELFF
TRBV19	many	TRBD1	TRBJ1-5	TGTGCCAGTAGTCCCTCAGGGGGCGCGTCACCTGAGCAGCCCCAGCATTTT	CASSPSGGASPEQPQHF
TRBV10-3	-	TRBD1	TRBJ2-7	TGTGCCATCGACAGGGGTGGAGAGCAGTACTTC	CAIDRGGEQYF
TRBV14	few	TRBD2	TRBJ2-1	TGTGCCAGCAGCCCCCTAGCGGGAGGCCTTTACAATGAGCAGTTCTTC	CASSPLAGGLYNEQFF
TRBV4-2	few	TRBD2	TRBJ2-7	TGTGCCAGCAGCCAGGGGACTAGCGGGGTCTACGAGCAGTACTTC	CASSQGTSGVYEQYF
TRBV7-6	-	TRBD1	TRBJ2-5	TGTGCCAGCAGCCCAATAAGGGACAGGGGGCGGGAGACCCAGTACTTC	CASSPIRDRGRETQYF
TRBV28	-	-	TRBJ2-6	TGTGCCAGCAGTGACCTCTCAGGGGTGGGGGCCAACGTCCTGACTTTC	CASSDLSGVGANVLTF
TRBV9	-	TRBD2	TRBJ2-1	TGTGCCAGCAGCGTAGGGGGGGGGAGTCACAATGAGCAGTTCTTC	CASSVGGGSHNEQFF
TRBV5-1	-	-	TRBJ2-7	TGCGCCAGCAGCTTGGGGTTCGGCGAGCAGTACTTC	CASSLGFGEQYF
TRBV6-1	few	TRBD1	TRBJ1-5	TGTGCCAGCAGGGGACAGGTCAATCAGCCCCAGCATTTT	CASRGQVNQPQHF
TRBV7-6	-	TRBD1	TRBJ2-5	TGTGCCAGCAGCACGGGACAGGATTATCAAGAGACCCAGTACTTC	CASSTGQDYQETQYF
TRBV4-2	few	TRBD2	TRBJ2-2	TGTGCCAGCAGCCAAGATGTGGGCGGGGGGAACACCGGGGAGCTGTTTTTT	CASSQDVGGGNTGELFF
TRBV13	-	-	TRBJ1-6	TGTGCCAGCTCCGGGGGAAATAATTCACCCCTCCACTTT	CASSGGNNSPLHF
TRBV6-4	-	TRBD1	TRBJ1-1	TGTGCCAGCAGTCCCGGGACAGGGACTAAGAACACTGAAGCTTTCTTT	CASSPGTGTKNTEAFF
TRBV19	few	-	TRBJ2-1	TGTGCCAGTAGTATGAGGGTCGATGAGCAGTTCTTC	CASSMRVDEQFF
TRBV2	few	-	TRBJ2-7	TGTGCCAGCAGTCCTAGGTCTGGTGGACAAGTTTATTTCTACGAGCAGTACTTC	CASSPRSGGQVYFYEQYF